The entry below gives a single T cell receptor (beta chain) sequence along with its context. This clone was found a few times. This receptor's antigen is unknown. No much larger clonotype is one base removed from it; base qualities were not supplied. Genomic DNA was extracted from sorted cells for sequencing of the TCRbeta CDR3 region. TCRbeta CDR3 regions were sequenced using the immunoSEQ Assay. TCRdb provides this immuneACCESS table in a form limited to in-frame rearrangements. Some clones are lacking; in checked studies, under half of them reflect an unresolved V gene, and why the rest are absent is not known. Counted in this sample were around 62,000 clones; about four fifths of them appeared once. In total, the top ten clones hold 5.5% to 6% of the sample. Including the terminal cysteine and phenylalanine, the CDR3 comprises 15 residues. Only CDR3 DNA is held: 45 bases, read in frame from base 1. Compared with germline, V lacks 5 bases and J lacks 5 bases; bases without a gene match: 11. Per the germline V gene (reference sequence), SEHNR is the CDR1 and FQNEAQ is the CDR2.

The source of the sample is a study of OX40 agonist ivuxolimab in advanced cancers. About the study as a whole: Ivuxolimab was an agonistic, fully human IgG2 monoclonal antibody directed against OX40 (CD134), a costimulatory receptor. Intravenous ivuxolimab was administered to patients every 2 weeks at six dose levels: 0.01, 0.1, 0.3, 1.5, 3 and 10 mg/kg. Of the approximately 54 dose-escalation patients, hepatocellular carcinoma was present in roughly 19, melanoma in approximately 15, renal cell carcinoma in 9 and head and neck cancer in 9. A male proportion of 82.7% and a mean age of 60 years, ranging from 23 to 79, were recorded for the dose-escalation cohort. Prior anti-PD-1, anti-PD-L1 or anti-CTLA-4 therapy was permitted, and checkpoint inhibitors had been received by about 36% of dose-escalation patients. Three dose-escalation patients achieved partial responses, one with hepatocellular carcinoma and two with cutaneous melanoma. The point of sequencing TCRbeta in the periphery was to test whether ivuxolimab changed TCR sequence diversity and drove clonal T-cell expansion. The paper describes the monotherapy dose-escalation part (N ≈ 49 patients) of the phase I trial of ivuxolimab.

Patients with autoimmune disease history or receiving systemic immunosuppression were excluded from the trial. Peripheral blood for TCR sequencing was drawn from every dose cohort at baseline, at cycle 4 day 1 and at cycle 7 day 1. The samples were drawn from a first-in-human, open-label, multicenter phase I dose-escalation trial of ivuxolimab. Adults with locally advanced or metastatic head and neck squamous cell, hepatocellular, melanoma or renal cell carcinoma were enrolled in the trial. CD4+ and CD8+ T cells were sorted separately from peripheral blood before TCR sequencing. Paper-wide results and their limitations: After ivuxolimab, more expanded clones were found on average in CD8+ T cells than in CD4+ T cells. The antigen specificity of the clonally expanded peripheral T cells was not determined. In the 0.1-3.0 mg/kg groups, partial responders had among the lowest normalized peripheral clonal expansion, particularly in CD8+ T cells. At doses of 0.1 to 3.0 mg/kg, clonal expansion of both CD4+ and CD8+ T cells in blood was seen between baseline and week 6. Low levels of normalized T-cell clonal expansion were also seen in some patients who did not respond.

The specimen comprised CD4+ or CD8+ T cells sorted from blood, sampled in a trial of the OX40 agonist ivuxolimab. The chain was built from TRBV7-9 and TRBJ2-7; 8 of the junction bases match TRBD2. The clonotype was recovered from an adult with an advanced solid tumor such as melanoma, head and neck, liver or kidney cancer. This receptor has the CDR3 CASSSGLGLAHEQYF. Here is the DNA: TGTGCCAGCAGCAGCGGGCTAGGACTAGCCCACGAGCAGTACTTC.